This is a list of T cell receptor beta chains from one sample in a study of blood T cell repertoires in COVID-19. Sequencing was performed with immunoSEQ multiplex PCR; in TCRdb, only in-frame clones are kept and a portion is missing. The sample contains about 280,000 clones, approximately 88% of which appear only once. Sequencing used peripheral blood. These receptor sequences come from a woman in her thirties or forties who had recovered from COVID-19. Both conserved end residues are part of each CDR3. A D gene is named only where the DNA matches it firmly. Rows give clone size only sometimes, using once, few, many, or a class for an expanded clone.

cdr3_aa cdr3_nt clone_size d_call j_call v_call
CASSPLQLAGGGYEQYF TGTGCCAGCAGTCCCTTGCAACTAGCGGGAGGGGGATACGAGCAGTACTTC - TRBD2 TRBJ2-7 TRBV27
CASSSGTGRVAGNTIYF TGTGCCAGCAGCTCCGGGACAGGGAGAGTAGCTGGAAACACCATATATTTT - TRBD1 TRBJ1-3 TRBV7-9
CASSLLDTEAFF TGTGCCAGCTCGTTACTCGACACTGAAGCTTTCTTT - - TRBJ1-1 TRBV18
CASREQGNQPQHF TGTGCCAGCAGAGAACAGGGAAACCAGCCCCAGCATTTT few - TRBJ1-5 TRBV2
CASSPRTGKGEQFF TGTGCCAGCAGCCCAAGGACAGGGAAGGGCGAGCAGTTCTTC - TRBD1 TRBJ2-1 TRBV7-8
CASKRHRTSDTQYF TGTGCCAGCAAACGGCACCGGACTAGTGATACGCAGTATTTT - TRBD2 TRBJ2-3 TRBV6-5
CASSLSSGGNYGYTF TGTGCCAGCAGTTTATCATCGGGGGGCAACTATGGCTACACCTTC - - TRBJ1-2 TRBV27
CASPGWRTGYQETQYF TGTGCAAGTCCGGGGTGGAGGACAGGGTACCAAGAGACCCAGTACTTC once - TRBJ2-5 TRBV12-2
CAWSVGLYYEQYF TGTGCCTGGAGTGTTGGACTATACTACGAGCAGTACTTC - - TRBJ2-7 TRBV30
CASSQAGYGYTF TGTGCCAGCAGCCAAGCGGGGTACGGCTACACCTTC - - TRBJ1-2 TRBV3-1/TRBV3-2
CASSHGTGGAQPQHF TGTGCCAGCAGCCATGGGACAGGGGGCGCCCAGCCCCAGCATTTT few TRBD1 TRBJ1-5 TRBV3-1/TRBV3-2
CASSLSLVGNEQFF TGTGCCAGCAGCTTATCACTAGTTGGGAATGAGCAGTTCTTC once - TRBJ2-1 TRBV5-4
CASSELRDSEYSNQPQHF TGTGCCAGCAGTGAATTAAGGGACAGCGAGTATAGCAATCAGCCCCAGCATTTT - TRBD1 TRBJ1-5 TRBV6-1
CASSQDRSRELAGADEQFF TGTGCCAGCAGCCAAGATCGGAGTAGGGAACTAGCGGGAGCCGATGAGCAGTTCTTC - TRBD2 TRBJ2-1 TRBV14
CASSPQTEMNTEAFF TGTGCCAGCTCACCACAGACGGAGATGAACACTGAAGCTTTCTTT - - TRBJ1-1 TRBV18
CASSVAPGQGVVYGYTF TGTGCCAGCAGCGTAGCGCCGGGACAGGGGGTTGTTTATGGCTACACCTTC - TRBD1 TRBJ1-2 TRBV9
CASSLEGASYNEQFF TGTGCCAGCAGTTTGGAGGGGGCAAGCTACAATGAGCAGTTCTTC - - TRBJ2-1 TRBV28
CATSLGTLSYNEQFF TGTGCCACCAGCCTGGGGACTCTCTCCTACAATGAGCAGTTCTTC - - TRBJ2-1 TRBV24-1
CASSQGSGSVNEQYF TGTGCCAGCAGCCAAGGGTCCGGGAGCGTCAACGAGCAGTACTTC - - TRBJ2-7 TRBV3-1/TRBV3-2
CASSLDGSYEQYF TGTGCCAGCAGCTTGGACGGCTCCTACGAGCAGTACTTC - - TRBJ2-7 TRBV5-8
CASSLRGQGTNSPLHF TGTGCCAGCAGCCTCCGGGGACAGGGAACAAATTCACCCCTCCACTTT - TRBD1 TRBJ1-6 TRBV3-1/TRBV3-2
CATSREGIVGGGHTQYF TGTGCCACCAGCAGAGAAGGGATTGTTGGGGGAGGCCATACGCAGTATTTT - - TRBJ2-3 TRBV15
CATSESSGRTKETQYF TGTGCCACCAGTGAGTCTAGCGGAAGAACCAAAGAGACCCAGTACTTC once TRBD2 TRBJ2-5 TRBV24-1
CAWKAGPYNEQFF TGTGCCTGGAAAGCGGGTCCCTACAATGAGCAGTTCTTC - - TRBJ2-1 TRBV30
CATSRRPGGEPQHF TGTGCCACCAGCAGGAGACCGGGGGGAGAGCCCCAGCATTTT - - TRBJ1-5 TRBV15
CASSFLASGTEDTGELFF TGTGCCAGCAGCTTTCTGGCTAGCGGGACTGAGGACACCGGGGAGCTGTTTTTT - TRBD2 TRBJ2-2 TRBV7-6
CASSVTSGTYNEQFF TGTGCCAGCAGCGTAACCAGCGGCACCTACAATGAGCAGTTCTTC - - TRBJ2-1 TRBV9
CASSLATGGNTEAFF TGCGCCAGCAGCTTGGCCACAGGGGGGAACACTGAAGCTTTCTTT - TRBD1 TRBJ1-1 TRBV5-1
CATSPRDSLPSNTGELFF TGTGCCACCAGCCCCCGGGACAGTCTACCTTCGAACACCGGGGAGCTGTTTTTT once TRBD1 TRBJ2-2 TRBV24-1